The 5 T cell receptor beta chains reported below all come from one sample, sequenced in a study of human T cells and chemical hapten exposure. TCRdb fed the RACE reads into MiXCR, producing one record per CDR3 protein. The data contain about 270,000 distinct CDR3 sequences, around 7.3% of them seen just once; the ten biggest clones take up 0.9% to 1.5%. The sample's time point: pre-sensitization, week 0. Treatment here: therapeutic diphenylcyclopropenone sensitization with weekly scalp DPC. This specimen was whole blood, taken in connection with sensitization to the hapten diphenylcyclopropenone (DPC). The receptor set was obtained from a man aged 18 to 30 with alopecia areata. Some clones in this sample may be carry-over from other donors' samples.

The chain has TRBV7-9 and TRBJ2-5; no firm D call. Germline CDR1 reads SEHNR; CDR2 reads FQNEAQ (reference sequence). This CDR3 has 14 residues. Trimming removed 0 bases from V and 2 bases from J, with 7 bases in between. CDR3 region: CASSLAAGQETQYF. The CDR3 region has the DNA TGTGCCAGCAGCTTAGCTGCCGGTCAAGAGACCCAGTACTTC.

In this sample, this clonotype turned up a few times. V usage is TRBV27 and J usage is TRBJ2-5; D tentatively fits TRBD1 or TRBD2 (5 bases each). Looked up from germline, CDR1 is MNHEY and CDR2 is SMNVEV (reference sequence). The CDR3 is made up of 15 amino acids. V was cut by 6 bases and J by 7 bases, with 21 bases left in between. The CDR3 DNA reads as TGTGCCAGCAGCTTCTCTTCCGGGACCTGGGGGACCCAGTACTTC. Translating it yields CASSFSSGTWGTQYF.

In this sample, this clonotype turned up a few times. V and J are TRBV7-6 and TRBJ1-6; D remains ambiguous. The CDR3 spans 16 residues. The V end was cut by 5 bases, the J end by 7 bases, with 18 bases between. The germline gives CDR1 SGHVS, CDR2 FNYEAQ. This CDR3 is CASSLTRAGLNSPLHF. CDR3 bases: TGTGCCAGCAGCCTCACCCGTGCGGGGTTGAATTCACCCCTCCACTTT.

The V call is TRBV14, the J call TRBJ2-3; D is unresolved. Between the trimmed V and J ends, which lost 0 bases and 6 bases, there was a span of 16 bases. Germline V gene data show CDR1 as SGHDN and CDR2 as FVKESK. This CDR3 has 16 residues. DNA for the CDR3: TGTGCCAGCAGCCAAGATCTATTGGCCGTGTGGGATACGCAGTATTTT. It encodes CASSQDLLAVWDTQYF.

This clonotype was detected a few times. The DNA is left out, because the CDR3 cannot be placed on it with certainty; the CDR3 is given as TCRdb lists it. The genes are TRBV9 and TRBJ2-6. The V gene's germline CDR1 is SGDLS and CDR2 YYNGEE. From its first to its last residue, the CDR3 has 15 amino acids. This CDR3 reads CASSVAVGSVTILTF.